Listed below are T cell receptor beta chains from one sample, sequenced in a study of graft-versus-host responses after intestinal transplantation. Antigen specificity for these receptors is unknown. Assay: immunoSEQ multiplex PCR; the TCRdb copy retains only in-frame clones and omits some. The sample shows 85,000 to 90,000 clones, roughly nine tenths of them seen only once. The sample was unstimulated CD4+ T cells sorted from spleen or lymph node cells, taken before intestinal transplant. The receptors shown here come from a human donor who received an intestinal transplant. Each CDR3 is given with its conserved first and last residue. Fields, in order: V gene, J gene, CDR3 protein.

v_call: TRBV6-5; j_call: TRBJ1-1; cdr3_aa: CASFGEGTEAFF
v_call: TRBV11-2; j_call: TRBJ2-7; cdr3_aa: CASSLTGPSYEQYF
v_call: TRBV2; j_call: TRBJ2-7; cdr3_aa: CASGTPNEQYF
v_call: TRBV9; j_call: TRBJ2-3; cdr3_aa: CASSDARGLGTQYF
v_call: TRBV18; j_call: TRBJ1-4; cdr3_aa: CASSPTVPPSYEKLFF
v_call: TRBV5-8; j_call: TRBJ2-6; cdr3_aa: CASTPLQGATGANVLTF
v_call: TRBV25-1; j_call: TRBJ1-1; cdr3_aa: CASSGGTGAFF
v_call: TRBV11-2; j_call: TRBJ2-2; cdr3_aa: CASSLLSPTGELFF
v_call: TRBV2; j_call: TRBJ1-2; cdr3_aa: CASSEEEGPWSGYTF
v_call: TRBV5-6; j_call: TRBJ1-2; cdr3_aa: CASSPGGINYGYTF
v_call: TRBV5-5; j_call: TRBJ2-2; cdr3_aa: CASSLVPTGELFF
v_call: TRBV19; j_call: TRBJ2-7; cdr3_aa: CASSRTVLNYEQYF
v_call: TRBV28; j_call: TRBJ1-2; cdr3_aa: CASTTAGTGPYGYTF
v_call: TRBV7-6; j_call: TRBJ2-7; cdr3_aa: CASSLATVGGQYF
v_call: TRBV14; j_call: TRBJ2-1; cdr3_aa: CASSQALTRIFDNEQFF
v_call: TRBV7-9; j_call: TRBJ2-7; cdr3_aa: CASSLQGGSYEQYF
v_call: TRBV19; j_call: TRBJ2-5; cdr3_aa: CASSMRLAGEETQYF
v_call: TRBV19; j_call: TRBJ2-7; cdr3_aa: CASGRGTGSYEQYF
v_call: TRBV27; j_call: TRBJ1-2; cdr3_aa: CASTTLPGTGYGYTF
v_call: TRBV6-1; j_call: TRBJ1-6; cdr3_aa: CASSEYSLNSPLHF
v_call: TRBV5-4; j_call: TRBJ2-3; cdr3_aa: CASSSGTGLAGYTDTQYF